This is a list of T cell receptor beta chains from one sample in a study of Ad26.COV2.S vaccination and SARS-CoV-2 variants. TCRdb's table, derived via immunoSEQ multiplex PCR, lists solely in-frame clones and lacks some. The sample has 430,000 or so clones, 85% to 90% seen once. Specimen: peripheral blood, collected in a trial of Ad26.COV2.S vaccine versus placebo. The receptors stem from a person aged 18 to 65 who received the Ad26.COV2.S COVID-19 vaccine or a placebo. CDR3s include the opening cysteine and the closing phenylalanine or tryptophan. The order of the fields is J gene, clone size, D gene, V gene, CDR3 DNA, CDR3 protein. D genes are given only for firm matches. For some rows the clone size is stated as once, few or many, or as a class when expanded; others skip it.

j_call: TRBJ1-5; clone_size: .; d_call: .; v_call: TRBV28; cdr3_nt: TGTGCCAGCAGAGGGACGGCCGGCAGGCCCCAGCATTTT; cdr3_aa: CASRGTAGRPQHF
j_call: TRBJ2-5; clone_size: .; d_call: .; v_call: TRBV7-9; cdr3_nt: TGTGCCAGCAGTTACAAACCACAGGGAACTCAGTACTTC; cdr3_aa: CASSYKPQGTQYF
j_call: TRBJ2-7; clone_size: .; d_call: .; v_call: TRBV11-2; cdr3_nt: TGTGCCAGCAGCTTAGTCGGCGGATCCTACGAGCAGTACTTC; cdr3_aa: CASSLVGGSYEQYF
j_call: TRBJ2-3; clone_size: .; d_call: .; v_call: TRBV5-5; cdr3_nt: TGTGCCAGCAGCTTGGCGGCAGGGGCAGATACGCAGTATTTT; cdr3_aa: CASSLAAGADTQYF
j_call: TRBJ1-2; clone_size: .; d_call: TRBD1; v_call: TRBV18; cdr3_nt: TGTGCCAGCTCACCTATAACGCCTACAGGGGGAGTCTATGGCTACACCTTC; cdr3_aa: CASSPITPTGGVYGYTF
j_call: TRBJ2-3; clone_size: .; d_call: TRBD2; v_call: TRBV7-9; cdr3_nt: TGTGCCAGCAGCACGGGACTAGCGGGAGGCACAGATACGCAGTATTTT; cdr3_aa: CASSTGLAGGTDTQYF
j_call: TRBJ1-5; clone_size: .; d_call: .; v_call: TRBV4-1; cdr3_nt: TGCGCCAGCAGCCAATCGGACAGCCTCAATCAGCCCCAGCATTTT; cdr3_aa: CASSQSDSLNQPQHF
j_call: TRBJ2-1; clone_size: .; d_call: TRBD2; v_call: TRBV7-9; cdr3_nt: TGTGCCAGCAGCTTAGGGACTAGCGGACTCCCTTCCTACAATGAGCAGTTCTTC; cdr3_aa: CASSLGTSGLPSYNEQFF
j_call: TRBJ2-3; clone_size: few; d_call: .; v_call: TRBV7-8; cdr3_nt: TGTGCCAGCAGCCCAAGACGCAACTCAGGGGATACGCAGTATTTT; cdr3_aa: CASSPRRNSGDTQYF
j_call: TRBJ1-2; clone_size: .; d_call: .; v_call: TRBV12-3/TRBV12-4; cdr3_nt: TGTGCCAGCAGTTTACCCGGGGCTGGTGGCTACACCTTC; cdr3_aa: CASSLPGAGGYTF
j_call: TRBJ2-7; clone_size: .; d_call: .; v_call: TRBV12-3/TRBV12-4; cdr3_nt: TGTGCCAGCAGTTTAGCCACTACGACGCAGTACTTC; cdr3_aa: CASSLATTTQYF
j_call: TRBJ1-1; clone_size: .; d_call: TRBD1; v_call: TRBV6-5; cdr3_nt: TGTGCCAGCAGAGGGACAGCAGCCGACACTGAAGCTTTCTTT; cdr3_aa: CASRGTAADTEAFF
j_call: TRBJ2-3; clone_size: .; d_call: .; v_call: TRBV3-1/TRBV3-2; cdr3_nt: TGTGCCAGCAGCCAAGAGAGAGGAGGCGGGGCGTACGCAGATACGCAGTATTTT; cdr3_aa: CASSQERGGGAYADTQYF
j_call: TRBJ1-2; clone_size: .; d_call: .; v_call: TRBV19; cdr3_nt: TGTGCCAGTAGTGAATTGGACAGTCTTATTACCTATGGCTACACCTTC; cdr3_aa: CASSELDSLITYGYTF
j_call: TRBJ2-1; clone_size: .; d_call: TRBD2; v_call: TRBV30; cdr3_nt: TGTGCCTGGATCCCAGCGGGAAGCTCCTACAATGAGCAGTTCTTC; cdr3_aa: CAWIPAGSSYNEQFF
j_call: TRBJ1-2; clone_size: .; d_call: TRBD1; v_call: TRBV27; cdr3_nt: TGTGCCAGCAGTCCCGGGACAGCGTGGGGTTTTGGCTACACCTTC; cdr3_aa: CASSPGTAWGFGYTF
j_call: TRBJ2-1; clone_size: .; d_call: .; v_call: TRBV5-5; cdr3_nt: TGTGCCAGCAGCTTGGTTAGCATTTACAATGAGCAGTTCTTC; cdr3_aa: CASSLVSIYNEQFF
j_call: TRBJ2-7; clone_size: .; d_call: .; v_call: TRBV4-3; cdr3_nt: TGCGCCAGCAGCCAAGCCCTCGGGGCCAACGAGCAGTACTTC; cdr3_aa: CASSQALGANEQYF
j_call: TRBJ2-3; clone_size: .; d_call: TRBD2; v_call: TRBV5-4; cdr3_nt: TGTGCCAGCAGCTCCCAAAGAATTAGCGGGGGGGATACGCAGTATTTT; cdr3_aa: CASSSQRISGGDTQYF
j_call: TRBJ1-2; clone_size: .; d_call: .; v_call: TRBV20-1; cdr3_nt: TGCAGTGCTAGTTGGACGCCAGGCGAACCTTACACCTTC; cdr3_aa: CSASWTPGEPYTF
j_call: TRBJ2-7; clone_size: .; d_call: .; v_call: TRBV3-1/TRBV3-2; cdr3_nt: TGTGCCAGCAGCCAAGAAAGGACGAGCATCTACGAGCAGTACTTC; cdr3_aa: CASSQERTSIYEQYF
j_call: TRBJ1-2; clone_size: few; d_call: .; v_call: TRBV5-4; cdr3_nt: TGTGCCAGCAGCCAACCTAACAGGAAAGGCTACACCTTC; cdr3_aa: CASSQPNRKGYTF
j_call: TRBJ2-1; clone_size: .; d_call: TRBD2; v_call: TRBV15; cdr3_nt: TGTGCCACCAGCGGGGGGCCCATAGCGGGGCACACCTACAATGAGCAGTTCTTC; cdr3_aa: CATSGGPIAGHTYNEQFF
j_call: TRBJ2-5; clone_size: .; d_call: .; v_call: TRBV7-9; cdr3_nt: TGTGCCAGCAGCTTGGGGATTAACAGGGATGGAGAGACCCAGTACTTC; cdr3_aa: CASSLGINRDGETQYF
j_call: TRBJ1-6; clone_size: .; d_call: TRBD1; v_call: TRBV19; cdr3_nt: TGTGCCAGTAATGGCCTGGGCAGGGGGCCTTCACCCCTCCACTTT; cdr3_aa: CASNGLGRGPSPLHF
j_call: TRBJ1-3; clone_size: .; d_call: .; v_call: TRBV30; cdr3_nt: TGTGCCTGGGCCAGGGGCTCCTCTGGAAACACCATATATTTT; cdr3_aa: CAWARGSSGNTIYF
j_call: TRBJ1-2; clone_size: .; d_call: .; v_call: TRBV18; cdr3_nt: TGTGCCAGCTCACCCCAAGGCCCCGAGGGCGCTAACTATGGCTACACCTTC; cdr3_aa: CASSPQGPEGANYGYTF
j_call: TRBJ1-5; clone_size: .; d_call: TRBD1; v_call: TRBV28; cdr3_nt: TGTGCCAGCAGATCCCCGGGACAGGGGTATAGGAATCAGCCCCAGCATTTT; cdr3_aa: CASRSPGQGYRNQPQHF
j_call: TRBJ1-5; clone_size: .; d_call: .; v_call: TRBV27; cdr3_nt: TGTGCCAGCAGTTTAAACGGGGAACAGCCCCAGCATTTT; cdr3_aa: CASSLNGEQPQHF
j_call: TRBJ1-1; clone_size: .; d_call: TRBD1; v_call: TRBV5-4; cdr3_nt: TGTGCCAGCAGCCGGGACAGGAACACTGAAGCTTTCTTT; cdr3_aa: CASSRDRNTEAFF
j_call: TRBJ1-3; clone_size: .; d_call: .; v_call: TRBV5-1; cdr3_nt: TGCGCCAGCAGCTTGGAACAGCCTATCTCTGGAAACACCATATATTTT; cdr3_aa: CASSLEQPISGNTIYF